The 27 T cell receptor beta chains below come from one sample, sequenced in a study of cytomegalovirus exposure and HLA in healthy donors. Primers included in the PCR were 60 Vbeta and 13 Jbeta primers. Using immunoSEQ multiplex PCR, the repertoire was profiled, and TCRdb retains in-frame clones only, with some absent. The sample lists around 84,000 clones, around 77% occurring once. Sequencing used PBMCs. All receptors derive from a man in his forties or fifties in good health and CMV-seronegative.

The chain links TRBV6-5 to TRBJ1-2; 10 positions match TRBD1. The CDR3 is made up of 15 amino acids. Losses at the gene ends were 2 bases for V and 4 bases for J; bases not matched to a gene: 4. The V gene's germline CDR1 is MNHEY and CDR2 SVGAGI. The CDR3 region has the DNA TGTGCCAGCAGTTACCGGGACAGGGGTGGCTATGGCTACACCTTC. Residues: CASSYRDRGGYGYTF.

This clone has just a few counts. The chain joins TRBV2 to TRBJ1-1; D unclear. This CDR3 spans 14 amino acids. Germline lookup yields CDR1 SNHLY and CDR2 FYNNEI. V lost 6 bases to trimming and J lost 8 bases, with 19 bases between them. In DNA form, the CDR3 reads TGTGCCAGCAGACCGCCGGGAGCGAACTTCGAAGCTTTCTTT. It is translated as CASRPPGANFEAFF.

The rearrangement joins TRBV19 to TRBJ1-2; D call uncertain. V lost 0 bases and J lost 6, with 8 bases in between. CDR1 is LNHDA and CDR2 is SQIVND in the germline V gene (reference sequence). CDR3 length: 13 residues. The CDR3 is CASSIESFHGYTF. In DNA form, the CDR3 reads TGTGCCAGTAGTATAGAGAGCTTCCATGGCTACACCTTC.

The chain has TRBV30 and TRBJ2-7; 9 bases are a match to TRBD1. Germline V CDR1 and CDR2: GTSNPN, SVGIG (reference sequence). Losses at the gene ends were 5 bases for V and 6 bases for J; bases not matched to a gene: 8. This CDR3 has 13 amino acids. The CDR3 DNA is TGTGCCTGGGGGGGACAGGGACTCGGCGAGCAGTACTTC. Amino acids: CAWGGQGLGEQYF.

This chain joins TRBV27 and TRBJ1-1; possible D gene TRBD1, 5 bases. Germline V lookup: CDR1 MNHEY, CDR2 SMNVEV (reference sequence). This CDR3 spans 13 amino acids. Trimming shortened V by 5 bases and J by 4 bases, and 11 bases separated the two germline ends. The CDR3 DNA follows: TGTGCCAGCAGTCCCACGACAGTCACTGAAGCTTTCTTT. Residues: CASSPTTVTEAFF.

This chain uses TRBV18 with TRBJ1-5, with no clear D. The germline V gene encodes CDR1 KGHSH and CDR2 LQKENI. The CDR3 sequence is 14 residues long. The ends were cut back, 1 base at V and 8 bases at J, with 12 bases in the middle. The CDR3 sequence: CASSPRVQGEPQHF. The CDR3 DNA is TGTGCCAGCTCACCACGGGTTCAAGGAGAGCCCCAGCATTTT.

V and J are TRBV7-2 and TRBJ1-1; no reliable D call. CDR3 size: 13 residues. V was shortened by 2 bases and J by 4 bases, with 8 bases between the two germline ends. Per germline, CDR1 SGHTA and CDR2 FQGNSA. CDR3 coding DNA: TGTGCCAGCAGCTTATTACTGAGCACTGAAGCTTTCTTT. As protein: CASSLLLSTEAFF.

Written as DNA, the CDR3 is TGTGCCAGCAGCTTGGACAGGGGATTCACAGATACGCAGTATTTT. Translated, it gives CASSLDRGFTDTQYF. The V call is TRBV5-6, the J call TRBJ2-3, with 7 bases aligning to TRBD1. The CDR3 loop spans 15 amino acids. Looked up from germline, CDR1 is SGHDT and CDR2 is YYEEEE. V lost 0 bases, J lost 2 bases, and 3 bases stayed unmatched.

CDR3 nucleotide sequence: TGTGCCAGCAGTGAATTGACTTACGAGCAGTACTTC. Its translation: CASSELTYEQYF. The J gene is TRBJ2-7, the V gene TRBV6-1; D not resolved. The CDR3 has 12 amino acids. CDR1 is MNHNS, CDR2 SASEGT, per germline. V was shortened by 2 bases and J by 4 bases, with 6 bases between the two germline ends.

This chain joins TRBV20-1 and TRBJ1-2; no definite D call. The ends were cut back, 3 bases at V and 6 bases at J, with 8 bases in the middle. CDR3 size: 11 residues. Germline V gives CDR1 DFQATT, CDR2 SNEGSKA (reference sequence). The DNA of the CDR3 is TGCAGTGCTAGCCTCGGGGATGGCTACACCTTC. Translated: CSASLGDGYTF.

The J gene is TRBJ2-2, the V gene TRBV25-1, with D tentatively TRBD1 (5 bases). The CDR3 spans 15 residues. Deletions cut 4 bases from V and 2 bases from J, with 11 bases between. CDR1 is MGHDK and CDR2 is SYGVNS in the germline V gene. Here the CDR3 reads CASSGTLYNTGELFF. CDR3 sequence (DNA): TGTGCCAGCAGTGGGACACTCTATAACACCGGGGAGCTGTTTTTT.

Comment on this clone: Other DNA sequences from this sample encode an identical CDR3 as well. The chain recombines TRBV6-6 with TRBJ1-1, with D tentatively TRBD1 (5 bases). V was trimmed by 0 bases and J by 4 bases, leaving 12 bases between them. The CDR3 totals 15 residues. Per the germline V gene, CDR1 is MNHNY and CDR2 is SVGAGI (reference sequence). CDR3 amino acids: CASSYSGQGGTEAFF. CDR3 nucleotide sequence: TGTGCCAGCAGTTACTCGGGTCAGGGTGGCACTGAAGCTTTCTTT.

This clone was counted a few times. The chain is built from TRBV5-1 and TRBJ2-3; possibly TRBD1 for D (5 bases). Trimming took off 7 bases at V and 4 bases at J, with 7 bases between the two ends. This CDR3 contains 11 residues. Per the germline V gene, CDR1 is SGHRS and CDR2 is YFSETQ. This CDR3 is CASAGSDTQYF. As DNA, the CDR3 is TGCGCCAGCGCAGGGTCAGATACGCAGTATTTT.

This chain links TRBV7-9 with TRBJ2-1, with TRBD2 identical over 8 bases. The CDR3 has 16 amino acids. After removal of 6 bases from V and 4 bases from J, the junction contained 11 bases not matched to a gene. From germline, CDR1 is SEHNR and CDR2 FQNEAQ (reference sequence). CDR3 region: CASRPGTSGGYNEQFF. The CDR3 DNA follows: TGTGCCAGCAGGCCAGGGACTAGTGGGGGTTACAATGAGCAGTTCTTC.

The CDR3 sequence: CASSILEAGNQPQHF. The CDR3 DNA is TGTGCCAGCAGCATTCTGGAGGCGGGCAATCAGCCCCAGCATTTT. This chain uses TRBV28 with TRBJ1-5; D uncertain. Germline V gene lookup returns CDR1 MDHEN and CDR2 SYDVKM. The germline V and J ends were trimmed by 6 bases and 2 bases, with 14 bases remaining between them. This CDR3 is 15 amino acids long. Variable domain in full (rest from reference TRBV28 and TRBJ1-5): DVKVTQSSRYLVKRTGEKVFLECVQDMDHENMFWYRQDPGLGLRLIYFSYDVKMKEKGDIPEGYSVSREKKERFSLILESASTNQTSMYLCASSILEAGNQPQHFGDGTRLSIL.

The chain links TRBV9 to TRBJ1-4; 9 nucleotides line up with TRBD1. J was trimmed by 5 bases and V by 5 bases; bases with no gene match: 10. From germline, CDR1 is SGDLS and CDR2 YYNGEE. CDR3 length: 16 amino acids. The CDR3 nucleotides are TGTGCCAGCAGTCAAACTACCGGGACAGGGAATGAAAAACTGTTTTTT. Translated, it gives CASSQTTGTGNEKLFF.

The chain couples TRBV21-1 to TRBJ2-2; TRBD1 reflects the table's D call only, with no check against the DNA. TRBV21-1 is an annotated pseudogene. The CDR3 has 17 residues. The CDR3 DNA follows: TGTGCCAGCAGGCAAAGATACGGGACAGGGCGCACCGGGGAGCTGTTTTTT. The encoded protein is CASRQRYGTGRTGELFF.

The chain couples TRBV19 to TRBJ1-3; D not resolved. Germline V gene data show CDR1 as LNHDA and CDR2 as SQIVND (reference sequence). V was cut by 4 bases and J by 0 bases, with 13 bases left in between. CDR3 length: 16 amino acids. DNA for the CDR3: TGTGCCAGTAGTACCCGGGGAAGGAGCTCTGGAAACACCATATATTTT. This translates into CASSTRGRSSGNTIYF.

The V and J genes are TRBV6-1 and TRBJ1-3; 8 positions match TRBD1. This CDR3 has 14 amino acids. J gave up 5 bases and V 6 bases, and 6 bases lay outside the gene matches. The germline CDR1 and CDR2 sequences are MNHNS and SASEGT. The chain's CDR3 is CASRPGQERNTIYF. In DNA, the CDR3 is TGTGCCAGCAGACCGGGACAGGAGAGAAACACCATATATTTT.

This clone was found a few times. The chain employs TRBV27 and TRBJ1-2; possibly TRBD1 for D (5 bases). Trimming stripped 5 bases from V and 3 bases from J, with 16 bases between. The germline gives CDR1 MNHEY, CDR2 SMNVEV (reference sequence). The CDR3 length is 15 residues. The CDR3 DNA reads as TGTGCCAGCAGTGAGGGACGGGAGGTACACTATGGCTACACCTTC. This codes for CASSEGREVHYGYTF.

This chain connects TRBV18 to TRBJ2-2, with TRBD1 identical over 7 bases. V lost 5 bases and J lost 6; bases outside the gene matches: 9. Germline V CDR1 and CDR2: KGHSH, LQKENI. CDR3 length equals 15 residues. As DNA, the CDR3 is TGTGCCAGCTCAACCGCACAGGGGTCGGCCGGGGAGCTGTTTTTT. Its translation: CASSTAQGSAGELFF.

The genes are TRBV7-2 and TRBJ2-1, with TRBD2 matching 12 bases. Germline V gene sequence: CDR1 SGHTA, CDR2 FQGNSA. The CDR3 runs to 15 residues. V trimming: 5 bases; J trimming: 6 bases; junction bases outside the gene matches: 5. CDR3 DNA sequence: TGTGCCAGCAGCAGAAGGACTAGCGGGGTCAATGAGCAGTTCTTC. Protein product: CASSRRTSGVNEQFF.

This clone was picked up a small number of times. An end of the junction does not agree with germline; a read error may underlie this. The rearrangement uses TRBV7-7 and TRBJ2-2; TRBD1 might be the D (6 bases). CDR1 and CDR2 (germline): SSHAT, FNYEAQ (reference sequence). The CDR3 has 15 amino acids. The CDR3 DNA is TGTGCTAGCAGCCCATACTCAGGGGACACCGGGGAGCTGTTTTTT. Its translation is CASSPYSGDTGELFF.

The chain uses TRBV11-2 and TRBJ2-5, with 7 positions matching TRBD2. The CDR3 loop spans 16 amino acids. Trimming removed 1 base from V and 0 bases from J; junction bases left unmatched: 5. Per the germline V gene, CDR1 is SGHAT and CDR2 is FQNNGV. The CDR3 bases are TGTGCCAGCAGCTTAGGGCCTAGCGGAAACCAAGAGACCCAGTACTTC. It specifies CASSLGPSGNQETQYF.

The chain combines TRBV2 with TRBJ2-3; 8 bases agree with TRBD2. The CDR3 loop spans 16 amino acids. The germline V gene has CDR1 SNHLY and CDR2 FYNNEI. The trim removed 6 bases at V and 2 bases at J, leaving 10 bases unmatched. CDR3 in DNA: TGTGCCAGCAGGGCGCCCGGGACTAGACTCACAGATACGCAGTATTTT. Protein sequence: CASRAPGTRLTDTQYF.

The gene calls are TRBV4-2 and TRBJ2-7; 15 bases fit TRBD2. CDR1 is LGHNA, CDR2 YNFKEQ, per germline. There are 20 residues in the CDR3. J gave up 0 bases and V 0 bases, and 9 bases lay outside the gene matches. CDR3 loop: CASSQELRTSGGGSSYEQYF. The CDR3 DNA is TGTGCCAGCAGCCAAGAACTAAGGACTAGCGGGGGGGGGAGCTCCTACGAGCAGTACTTC.

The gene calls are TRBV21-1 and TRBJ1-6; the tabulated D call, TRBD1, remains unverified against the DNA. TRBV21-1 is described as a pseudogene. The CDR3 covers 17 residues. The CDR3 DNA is TGTCCTCTCGGCTTGGGACAGGGGGGCCCCTATAATTCACCCCTCCACTTT. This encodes CPLGLGQGGPYNSPLHF.